The rows below give T cell receptor beta chains drawn from one sample of a study of T cells in Graves' hyperthyroidism and ophthalmopathy. TCRdb redid the calling of the multiplex PCR reads with MiXCR, one entry per CDR3 protein. This table holds around 600,000 distinct CDR3 sequences, over 40% found once. What was sequenced was peripheral blood or thyroid tissue (not recorded which). These receptors originate from an adult man with Graves' disease, either hyperthyroidism or ophthalmopathy (not recorded which). The conserved cysteine and the conserved F or W are not part of the CDR3 here.

TRBJ2-5	TRBV7-8	ASSKLAGAETQY
TRBJ1-1	TRBV12-3/TRBV12-4	ASSRTLATEAF
TRBJ1-2	TRBV5-1	ASSVEEQGSYGYT
TRBJ1-5	TRBV2	ASSLHGGGQPQH
TRBJ1-4	TRBV28	ASSAFNEKLF
TRBJ2-7	TRBV7-2	ARRSGQGVSYEQY
TRBJ1-1	TRBV4-3	ASSHPKGQAVIEAF
TRBJ2-5	TRBV9	ASRASGQGQETQY
TRBJ2-5	TRBV29-1	SVGGTGKETQY
TRBJ2-7	TRBV2	ASSVVEQY
TRBJ1-1	TRBV6-1	AISLTGMIEAF
TRBJ1-4	TRBV7-9	ASSFGRGNEKLF
TRBJ1-2	TRBV5-1	ASSPRGREGGYT
TRBJ2-5	TRBV20-1	SARDLLAGEVETQY
TRBJ1-3	TRBV29-1	SVAFSSGNTIY
TRBJ2-5	TRBV24-1	ATSDSTGAAEETQY
TRBJ1-2	TRBV5-4	ASSSLTGTRGGYT
TRBJ1-2	TRBV20-1	STMQGAQDYGYT
TRBJ2-7	TRBV2	ASSEEAGGTYEQY
TRBJ2-5	TRBV20-1	SASGPVQPQY
TRBJ2-7	TRBV20-1	SARDAPHGVYEHY
TRBJ2-2	TRBV24-1	ATSDNRPRAPTGELF
TRBJ2-7	TRBV7-8	ASSLGPASYEQY
TRBJ2-7	TRBV7-8	ASSLSTGYSYEQY
TRBJ1-5	TRBV24-1	AGTGHNQPQH
TRBJ2-2	TRBV7-2	ASSLNGRAVGELF
TRBJ1-1	TRBV19	ASSIPAGVRTEAF
TRBJ1-4	TRBV2	ASSEVRGSTTNEKLF
TRBJ1-2	TRBV24-1	ATSARQATNYGYT
TRBJ2-7	TRBV7-9	ASSLDLYSYEQY